The entry that follows covers one T cell receptor (beta chain) sequence. The sample belongs to a study of blood T cell repertoires in COVID-19. The wider study: COVID-19 samples collected from the United States, Italy and Spain covered acute and convalescent phases. Sources were T cells, B-cell-depleted T cells, or PBMCs; the material itself was cDNA or gDNA.

CDR1 and CDR2 from the germline V gene are SQVTM and ANQGSEA. The CDR3 runs 14 residues. The ends lost 3 bases at V and 4 bases at J; junction bases unmatched: 4. This table comes from immunoSEQ multiplex PCR, and its TCRdb copy is limited to in-frame clones, with some not included. The sample holds about 150,000 clones, approximately 80% seen once. The source material was peripheral blood. This clonotype was sampled from a woman aged 55-69 years with COVID-19, enrolled during active disease. V is TRBV29-1 and J is TRBJ2-5; 11 bases line up with TRBD2. CDR3 in amino acids: CSVELAGGPETQYF. The CDR3 DNA reads TGCAGCGTTGAGCTAGCGGGGGGCCCAGAGACCCAGTACTTC.